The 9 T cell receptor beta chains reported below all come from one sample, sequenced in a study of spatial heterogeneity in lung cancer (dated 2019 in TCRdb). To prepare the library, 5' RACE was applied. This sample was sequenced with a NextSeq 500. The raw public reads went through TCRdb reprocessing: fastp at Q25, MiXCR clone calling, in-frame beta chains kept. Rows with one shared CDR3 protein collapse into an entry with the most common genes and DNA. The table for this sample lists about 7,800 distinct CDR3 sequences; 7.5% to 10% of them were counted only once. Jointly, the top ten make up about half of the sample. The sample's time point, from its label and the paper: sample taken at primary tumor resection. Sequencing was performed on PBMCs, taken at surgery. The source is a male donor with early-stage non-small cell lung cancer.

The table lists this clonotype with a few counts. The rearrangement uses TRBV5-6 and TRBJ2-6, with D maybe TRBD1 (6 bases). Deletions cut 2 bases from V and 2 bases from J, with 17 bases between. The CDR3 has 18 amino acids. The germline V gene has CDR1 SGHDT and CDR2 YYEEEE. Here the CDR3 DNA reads TGTGCCAGCAGCTTTTTTAACAGGGTGTCCACTGGGGCCAACGTCCTGACTTTC. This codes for CASSFFNRVSTGANVLTF.

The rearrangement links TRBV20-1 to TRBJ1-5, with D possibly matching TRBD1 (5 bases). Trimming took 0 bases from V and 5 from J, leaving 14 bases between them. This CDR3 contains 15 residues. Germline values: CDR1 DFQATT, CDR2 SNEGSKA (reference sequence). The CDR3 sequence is CSARDAGRSDQPQHF. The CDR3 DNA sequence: TGCAGTGCTAGAGATGCAGGGCGCTCGGATCAGCCCCAGCATTTT.

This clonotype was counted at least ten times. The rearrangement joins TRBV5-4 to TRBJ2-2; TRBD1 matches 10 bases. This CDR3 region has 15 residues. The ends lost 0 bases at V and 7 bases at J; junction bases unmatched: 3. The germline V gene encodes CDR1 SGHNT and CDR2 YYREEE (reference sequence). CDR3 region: CASSLETGGHGELFF. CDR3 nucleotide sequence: TGTGCCAGCAGCTTGGAGACAGGGGGCCACGGGGAGCTGTTTTTT.

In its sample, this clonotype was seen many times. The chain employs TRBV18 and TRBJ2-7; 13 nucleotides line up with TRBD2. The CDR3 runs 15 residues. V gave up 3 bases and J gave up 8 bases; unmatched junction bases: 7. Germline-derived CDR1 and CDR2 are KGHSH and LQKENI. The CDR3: CASSPTGTSGTQQYF. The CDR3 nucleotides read TGTGCCAGCTCACCTACTGGGACTAGCGGGACTCAGCAGTACTTC.

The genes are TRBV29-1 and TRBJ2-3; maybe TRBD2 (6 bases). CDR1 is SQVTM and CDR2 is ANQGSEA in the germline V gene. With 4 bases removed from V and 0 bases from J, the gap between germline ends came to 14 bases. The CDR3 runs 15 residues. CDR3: CSVGPRRGSTDTQYF. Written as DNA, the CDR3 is TGCAGCGTTGGACCCCGGAGGGGCAGCACAGATACGCAGTATTTT.

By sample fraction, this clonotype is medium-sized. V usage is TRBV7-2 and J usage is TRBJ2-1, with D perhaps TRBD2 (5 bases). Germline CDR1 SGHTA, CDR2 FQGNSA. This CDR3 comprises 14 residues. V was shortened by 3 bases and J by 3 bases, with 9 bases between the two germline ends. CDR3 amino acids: CASSFPGNYNEQFF. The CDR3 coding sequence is TGTGCCAGCAGCTTTCCGGGAAACTACAATGAGCAGTTCTTC.

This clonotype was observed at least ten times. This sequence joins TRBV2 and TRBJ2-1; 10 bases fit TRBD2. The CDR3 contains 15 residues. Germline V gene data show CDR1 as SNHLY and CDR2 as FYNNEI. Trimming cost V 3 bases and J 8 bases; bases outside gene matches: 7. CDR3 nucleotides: TGTGCCAGCAGTGAGAGGTCTAGCGGGAGCCATGAGCAGTTCTTC. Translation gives CASSERSSGSHEQFF.

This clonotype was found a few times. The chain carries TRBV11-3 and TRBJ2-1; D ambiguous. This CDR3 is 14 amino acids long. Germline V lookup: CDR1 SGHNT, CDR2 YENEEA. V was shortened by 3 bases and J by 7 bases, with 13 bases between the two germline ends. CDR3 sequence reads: CASSFRTSSNEQFF. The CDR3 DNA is TGTGCCAGCAGCTTTCGGACCTCTTCGAATGAGCAGTTCTTC. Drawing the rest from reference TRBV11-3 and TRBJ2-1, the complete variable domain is EAGVVQSPRYKIIEKKQPVAFWCNPISGHNTLYWYLQNLGQGPELLIRYENEEAVDDSQLPKDRFSAERLKGVDSTLKIQPAELGDSAVYLCASSFRTSSNEQFFGPGTRLTVL.

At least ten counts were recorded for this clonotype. CDR3 sequence reads: CASSASGSAGTDTQYF. The DNA of the CDR3 is TGTGCCAGCAGTGCGAGCGGGAGCGCCGGGACAGATACGCAGTATTTT. This sequence joins TRBV27 and TRBJ2-3; 8 nucleotides line up with TRBD2. J lost 3 bases, V lost 5 bases, and 10 bases had no gene match. The CDR3 contains 16 residues. Per the germline V gene, CDR1 is MNHEY and CDR2 is SMNVEV (reference sequence).